This T cell receptor (beta chain) was observed in a study of T cells after yellow fever vaccination. Study summary: SMART-Seq v4 Ultra Low Input prepared libraries from low-cell fractions.

General study points: Contamination of FACS-sorted repertoires by abundant clonotypes from the bulk population could occur. Most clones from primary vaccination resurfaced after the booster (around 97% CD4, around 89% CD8).

Template switching by 5'RACE produced TCR cDNA, adding a universal primer site and UMIs. MiXCR was run by TCRdb on the 5' RACE reads, yielding one entry per CDR3 protein. The data hold over 300,000 distinct CDR3 sequences, with around 7.3% observed a single time. The table lists this clonotype with a few counts. No antigen is known for it. The sequence came from a man younger than 35 who received the YFV17D yellow fever vaccine. The sample here was PBMCs, taken 35 to 50 days after the first yellow fever vaccination.

The CDR3 DNA is TGTGCCAGCAGCTTAGGTGCAGGGTCCCAGGGCGAGCAGTACTTC. Its translation is CASSLGAGSQGEQYF. The chain joins TRBV13 to TRBJ2-7; weak D call: TRBD1 (5 bases). Germline lookup yields CDR1 PRHDT and CDR2 FYEKMQ (reference sequence). The CDR3 length is 15 residues. The germline V and J ends were trimmed by 0 bases and 6 bases, with 15 bases remaining between them. The full variable domain, in which reference TRBV13 and TRBJ2-7 provide the parts outside the CDR3, is AAGVIQSPRHLIKEKRETATLKCYPIPRHDTVYWYQQGPGQDPQFLISFYEKMQSDKGSIPDRFSAQQFSDYHSELNMSSLELGDSALYFCASSLGAGSQGEQYFGPGTRLTVT.